The rows below give T cell receptor beta chains drawn from one sample of a study of blood T cells in healthy people across ages. MiXCR was run by TCRdb on the 5' RACE reads, yielding one entry per CDR3 protein. The sample lists some 1,500,000 distinct CDR3 sequences; under 55% were seen once. Material for sequencing was blood. The receptor set was obtained from a woman aged 18-29 years in good health. Both conserved end residues are part of each CDR3. Fields, in order: V gene, J gene, CDR3 protein.

TRBV20-1	TRBJ2-5	CSARGAGQSGMKYF
TRBV6-1	TRBJ2-3	CASSAGTADTQYF
TRBV27	TRBJ2-1	CASIGGGYNEQFF
TRBV7-9	TRBJ1-5	CASSLEGRNNQPQHF
TRBV11-2	TRBJ2-1	CASSTRGNGMRNEQFF
TRBV5-1	TRBJ1-1	CASKSSGRGLEGEAFF
TRBV2	TRBJ1-5	CASSDDRAYNQPQHF
TRBV4-3	TRBJ1-2	CASSQGVHQNYGYTF
TRBV7-6	TRBJ2-3	CASSFVLAGRGRADTQYF
TRBV30	TRBJ2-1	CAWYSGAAYNEQFF
TRBV7-2	TRBJ2-1	CASSPGTSFDEQFF
TRBV2	TRBJ2-1	CASGSVGSYEQFF
TRBV18	TRBJ1-2	CASSSDSSGYTF
TRBV9	TRBJ1-6	CASSDSRVNNSPLHF
TRBV7-2	TRBJ2-1	CASVSSSGDSYNEQFF
TRBV12-3/TRBV12-4	TRBJ2-1	CASSYTGGVWNEQFF
TRBV29-1	TRBJ2-1	CSTPPSGSDEQFF
TRBV20-1	TRBJ1-2	CSATGTRDTEYGYTF
TRBV6-6	TRBJ2-1	CASSRRGTGDNEQFF
TRBV5-1	TRBJ2-3	CASSPDTFTDTQYF
TRBV5-5	TRBJ1-6	CASNLVAANSPLHF
TRBV27	TRBJ1-1	CASSFSARGVMNTEAFF
TRBV5-1	TRBJ1-2	CASSLDFAGWYGYTF
TRBV3-1	TRBJ1-2	CASRPGQHSGGYTF
TRBV4-1	TRBJ2-1	CASSQSSGHDEQFF
TRBV2	TRBJ2-1	CASTQDSYNEQFF
TRBV9	TRBJ2-3	CASSVSPDTDTQYF
TRBV6-1	TRBJ2-5	CASSEGGTGKETQYF
TRBV6-5	TRBJ2-5	CASSSGFETQYF
TRBV6-1	TRBJ2-7	CASRETASYEQYF
TRBV20-1	TRBJ2-1	CSASVGASYNEQFF
TRBV6-2/TRBV6-3	TRBJ2-4	CASSYSADPIGIQYF
TRBV25-1	TRBJ2-2	CASSDPEGVATGELFF
TRBV6-5	TRBJ2-2	CASSYAGESGELFF
TRBV27	TRBJ2-1	CASSPLGVTEQFF
TRBV6-6	TRBJ2-3	CASSYWVSIYTQYF
TRBV15	TRBJ2-3	CATQTGTGEGTDTQYF
TRBV9	TRBJ2-1	CASSLRTSNEQFF
TRBV12-3/TRBV12-4	TRBJ1-2	CASTSGAVGPPRGYTF
TRBV20-1	TRBJ2-4	CSAGDPGQGGNIQYF
TRBV7-2	TRBJ1-5	CASSFLRGQPQHF
TRBV20-1	TRBJ2-3	CSAKDRVGPDTQYF
TRBV6-5	TRBJ1-2	CANSYASNYGYTF
TRBV4-3	TRBJ2-7	CASRLPGQASEQYF
TRBV7-9	TRBJ1-1	CASIPLAGAQAFF
TRBV7-3	TRBJ2-1	CASSFLADNEQFF
TRBV20-1	TRBJ2-1	CSASADRYNEQFF